This T cell receptor (beta chain) was identified during a study of blood T cell repertoires in COVID-19. Germline V gene sequence: CDR1 LGHDT, CDR2 YNNKEL (reference sequence). The CDR3 has 15 residues. The ends were cut back, 1 base at V and 1 base at J, with 10 bases in the middle. Measured with immunoSEQ multiplex PCR; TCRdb has only the in-frame clones, and not every one. The sample holds about 300,000 clones, around nine tenths seen once. Remarks on this clone: The sample contains more than one DNA sequence encoding this CDR3.

Cohorts were determined from participant-reported clinical history. Two negative PCRs, clearance, or symptom resolution characterized the recovered Cohort 3 donors. This chain joins TRBV3-1 (or the pseudogene TRBV3-2) and TRBJ1-2; D is unresolved. Sequenced: PBMCs or T cells enriched from blood (not recorded which). This sequence was found in a woman between 18 and 29 years old who had recovered from COVID-19. The CDR3 nucleotides read TGTGCCAGCAGCCAAGTTGGGCAGCTTAACTATGGCTACACCTTC. Translating gives CASSQVGQLNYGYTF.